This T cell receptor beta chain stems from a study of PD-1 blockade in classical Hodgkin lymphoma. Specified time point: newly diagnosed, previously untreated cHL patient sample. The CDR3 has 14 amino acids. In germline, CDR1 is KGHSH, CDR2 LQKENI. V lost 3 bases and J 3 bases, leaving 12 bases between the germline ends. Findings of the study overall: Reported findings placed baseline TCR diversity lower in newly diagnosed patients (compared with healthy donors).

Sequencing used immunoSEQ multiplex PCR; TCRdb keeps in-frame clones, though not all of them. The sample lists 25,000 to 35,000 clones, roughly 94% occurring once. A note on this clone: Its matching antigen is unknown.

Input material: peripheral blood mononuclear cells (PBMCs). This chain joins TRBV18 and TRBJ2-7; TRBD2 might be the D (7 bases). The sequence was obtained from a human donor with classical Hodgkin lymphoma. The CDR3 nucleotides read TGTGCCAGCTCACCGGGGGGGACACGCTACGAGCAGTACTTC. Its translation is CASSPGGTRYEQYF.